This T cell receptor (beta chain) stems from a study of T cell repertoires in ileal Crohn's disease. At the level of the study: About half received postoperative treatment, about a dozen with thiopurines and around 20 anti-TNF. Study-wide points: High-frequency clones were more common in sorted CD8 than CD4 cells. Clonality above 26.8% at surgery always came with endoscopic recurrence.

Some clones are missing from TCRdb's copy, which holds only in-frame ones; the method was immunoSEQ multiplex PCR. The sample holds 6,000 or so clones, 72% seen once. Adults with ileal or ileocolonic Crohn's disease and an indication for resection were eligible. The CDR3 runs 18 residues. The V segment lost 4 bases and the J segment 4 bases; nucleotides outside the gene matches: 17. Germline lookup yields CDR1 SGDLS and CDR2 YYNGEE. Remarks on this clone: The antigen is unknown.

Source material: ileal tissue. The chain is built from TRBV9 and TRBJ2-3; 8 nucleotides match TRBD2. This TCR was recovered from an adult with Crohn's disease. The chain's CDR3 is CASSPRLSGGGMADTQYF. The CDR3, as DNA: TGTGCCAGCAGCCCGCGCCTCTCGGGGGGGGGTATGGCAGATACGCAGTATTTT.